The T cell receptor beta chain described here comes from a study of blood T cells in healthy people across ages. Study findings and constraints: Diversity was higher, and naive CD4+ cells more numerous, in long-lived donors than in aged donors.

To note about this clonotype: Its antigen is undetermined.

The authors drew about 9.9 milliliters of peripheral blood from each donor. PBMCs were isolated at a quantity of at least 7 million per sample. The CDR3 consists of 16 residues. Germline V lookup: CDR1 SGHVS, CDR2 FNYEAQ. The V and J ends lost 2 bases and 4 bases respectively, with 14 bases between them. The use of a sample-barcoded 5' primer and a J-beta primer mix characterized a second PCR of about 7 to 12 cycles. Every cDNA was tagged by a template-switch adaptor with 12 random nucleotides. TCRdb passed the 5' RACE reads through MiXCR, listing each CDR3 protein once. Of 1.4 million or so distinct CDR3 sequences listed, 42% are singletons.

The genes are TRBV7-6 and TRBJ1-4; D gene unclear. Material for sequencing was blood. This sequence was found in a woman aged 18-30 years in good health. The CDR3 DNA sequence: TGTGCCAGCAGCTTAACATCTAGAGGGAATAATGAAAAACTGTTTTTT. Protein: CASSLTSRGNNEKLFF.